The clone carrying this TCR beta chain was observed at least ten times. This sample is part of a study of T-cell reconstitution after alpha-beta-depleted transplantation in children. This CDR3 is built from 16 residues. The germline CDR1 and CDR2 sequences are SGHRS and YFSETQ. Deletions cut 0 bases from V and 2 bases from J, with 13 bases between. During its preparation, the TCRbeta library received unique molecular identifiers. TCRdb re-called the PCR reads with MiXCR, one entry per CDR3 protein. Here the sample spans hundreds of thousands of distinct CDR3 sequences, around 17% being singletons. The source is a human donor who donated a stem cell graft to a child with acute myeloid leukemia. The genes are TRBV5-1 and TRBJ2-3, with D possibly being TRBD2 (6 bases). The sample in question was PBMCs from the stem cell graft donor, obtained from the stem cell graft. The chain's CDR3 is CASSLEGLAYTDTQYF. The DNA for the CDR3 is TGCGCCAGCAGCTTGGAGGGACTCGCCTACACAGATACGCAGTATTTT.